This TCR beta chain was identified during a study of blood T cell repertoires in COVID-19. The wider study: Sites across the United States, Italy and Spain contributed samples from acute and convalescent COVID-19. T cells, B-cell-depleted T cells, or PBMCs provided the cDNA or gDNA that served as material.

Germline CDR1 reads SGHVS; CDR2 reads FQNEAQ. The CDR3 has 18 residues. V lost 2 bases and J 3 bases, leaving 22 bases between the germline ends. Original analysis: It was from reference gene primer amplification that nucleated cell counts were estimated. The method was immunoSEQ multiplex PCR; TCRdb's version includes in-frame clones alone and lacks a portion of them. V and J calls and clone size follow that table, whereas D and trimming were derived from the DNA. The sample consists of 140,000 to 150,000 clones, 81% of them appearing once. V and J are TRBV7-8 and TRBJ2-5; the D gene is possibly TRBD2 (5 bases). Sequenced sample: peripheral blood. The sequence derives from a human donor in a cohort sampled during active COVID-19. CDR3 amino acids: CASSLSLATRVLKETQYF. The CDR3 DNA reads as TGTGCCAGCAGCTTAAGCCTAGCAACCCGAGTCCTCAAAGAGACCCAGTACTTC.